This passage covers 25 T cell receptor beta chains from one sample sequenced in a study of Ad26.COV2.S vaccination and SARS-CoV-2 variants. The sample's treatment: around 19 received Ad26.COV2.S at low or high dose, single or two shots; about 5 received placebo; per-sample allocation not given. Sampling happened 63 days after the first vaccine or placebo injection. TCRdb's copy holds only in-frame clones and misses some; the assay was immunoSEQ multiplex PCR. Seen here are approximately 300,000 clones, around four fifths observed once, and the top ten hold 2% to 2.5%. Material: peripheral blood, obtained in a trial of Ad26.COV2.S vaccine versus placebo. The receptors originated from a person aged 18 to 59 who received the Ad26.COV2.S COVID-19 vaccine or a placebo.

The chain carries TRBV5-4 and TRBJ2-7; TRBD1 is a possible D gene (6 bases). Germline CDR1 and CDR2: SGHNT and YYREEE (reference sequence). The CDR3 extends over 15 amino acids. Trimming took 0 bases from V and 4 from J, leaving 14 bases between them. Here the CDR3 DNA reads TGTGCCAGCAGCTTGGATCAGGGGAGCTGGTACGAGCAGTACTTC. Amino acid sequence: CASSLDQGSWYEQYF.

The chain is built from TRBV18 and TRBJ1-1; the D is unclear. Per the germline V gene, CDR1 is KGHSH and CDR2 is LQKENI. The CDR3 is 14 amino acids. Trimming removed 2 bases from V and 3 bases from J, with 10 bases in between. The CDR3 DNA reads TGTGCCAGCTCACCATTAATCCAGGACACTGAAGCTTTCTTT. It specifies CASSPLIQDTEAFF.

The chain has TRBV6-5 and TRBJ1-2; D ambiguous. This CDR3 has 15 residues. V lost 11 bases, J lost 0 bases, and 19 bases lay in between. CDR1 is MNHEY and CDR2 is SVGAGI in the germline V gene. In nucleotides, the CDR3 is TGTGCCGGGTCCTTAGGGCAGATCTCTAACTATGGCTACACCTTC. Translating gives CAGSLGQISNYGYTF.

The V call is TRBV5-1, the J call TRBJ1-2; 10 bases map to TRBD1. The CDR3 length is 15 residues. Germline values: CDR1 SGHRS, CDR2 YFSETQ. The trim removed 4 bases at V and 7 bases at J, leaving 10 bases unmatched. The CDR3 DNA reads TGCGCCAGCAGCATAGACAGGGGGCAGGCGCGTGGCTACACCTTC. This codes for CASSIDRGQARGYTF.

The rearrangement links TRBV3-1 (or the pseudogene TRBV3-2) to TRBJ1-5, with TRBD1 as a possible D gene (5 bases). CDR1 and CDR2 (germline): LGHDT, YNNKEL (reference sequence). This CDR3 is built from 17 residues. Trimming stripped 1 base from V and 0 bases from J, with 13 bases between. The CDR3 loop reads CASSQGMTDSSNQPQHF. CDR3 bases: TGTGCCAGCAGCCAAGGAATGACAGACAGTAGCAATCAGCCCCAGCATTTT.

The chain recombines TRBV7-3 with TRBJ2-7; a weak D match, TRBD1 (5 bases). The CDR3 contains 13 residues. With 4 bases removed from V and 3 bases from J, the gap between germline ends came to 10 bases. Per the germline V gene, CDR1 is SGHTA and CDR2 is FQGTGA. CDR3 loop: CASSSYQGYEQYF. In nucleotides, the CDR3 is TGTGCCAGCAGCTCCTATCAGGGCTACGAGCAGTACTTC.

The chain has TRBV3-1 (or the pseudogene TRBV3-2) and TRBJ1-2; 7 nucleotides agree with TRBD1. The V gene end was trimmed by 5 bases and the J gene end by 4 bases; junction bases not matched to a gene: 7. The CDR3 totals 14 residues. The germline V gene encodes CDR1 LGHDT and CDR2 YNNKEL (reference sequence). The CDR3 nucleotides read TGTGCCAGCAGCGTTAGACAGGGCTCCTATGGCTACACCTTC. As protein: CASSVRQGSYGYTF.

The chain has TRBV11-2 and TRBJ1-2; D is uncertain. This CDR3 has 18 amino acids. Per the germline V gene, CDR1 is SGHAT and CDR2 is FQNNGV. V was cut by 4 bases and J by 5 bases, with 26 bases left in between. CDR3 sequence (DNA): TGTGCCAGCAGCTCCCCAGACCGGCAAACGCTTGCGAGGTATGGCTACACCTTC. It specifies CASSSPDRQTLARYGYTF.

CDR3 nucleotide sequence: TGTGCCAGCAGCTTATCGACTAGCGGGGGCCGGGGGGAGCTGTTTTTT. Residues: CASSLSTSGGRGELFF. The chain joins TRBV7-6 to TRBJ2-2; 12 bases map to TRBD2. Germline CDR1 SGHVS, CDR2 FNYEAQ. Losses at the gene ends were 2 bases for V and 8 bases for J; bases not matched to a gene: 6. CDR3 length: 16 residues. The variable domain in full, with the rest retrieved from reference TRBV7-6 and TRBJ2-2, is GAGVSQSPRYKVTKRGQDVALRCDPISGHVSLYWYRQALGQGPEFLTYFNYEAQQDKSGLPNDRFSAERPEGSISTLTIQRTEQRDSAMYRCASSLSTSGGRGELFFGEGSRLTVL.

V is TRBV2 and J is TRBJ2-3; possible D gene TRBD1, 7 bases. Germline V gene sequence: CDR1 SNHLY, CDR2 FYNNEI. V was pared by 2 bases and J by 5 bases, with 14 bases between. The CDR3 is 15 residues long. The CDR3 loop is CASSETGDLVDTQYF. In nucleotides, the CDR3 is TGTGCCAGCAGTGAAACAGGGGACTTGGTAGATACGCAGTATTTT.

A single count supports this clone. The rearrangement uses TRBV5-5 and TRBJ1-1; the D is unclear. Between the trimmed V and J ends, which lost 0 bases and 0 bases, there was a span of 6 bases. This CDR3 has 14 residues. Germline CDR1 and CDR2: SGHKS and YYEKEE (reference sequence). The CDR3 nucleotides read TGTGCCAGCAGCTTGGTCGTTCTGAACACTGAAGCTTTCTTT. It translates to CASSLVVLNTEAFF.

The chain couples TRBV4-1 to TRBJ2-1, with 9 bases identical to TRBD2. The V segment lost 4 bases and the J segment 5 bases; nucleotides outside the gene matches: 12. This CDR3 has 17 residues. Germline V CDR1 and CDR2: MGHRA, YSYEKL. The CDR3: CASSPPTVGLADNEQFF. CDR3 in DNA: TGCGCCAGCAGCCCCCCAACCGTGGGACTAGCAGACAATGAGCAGTTCTTC.

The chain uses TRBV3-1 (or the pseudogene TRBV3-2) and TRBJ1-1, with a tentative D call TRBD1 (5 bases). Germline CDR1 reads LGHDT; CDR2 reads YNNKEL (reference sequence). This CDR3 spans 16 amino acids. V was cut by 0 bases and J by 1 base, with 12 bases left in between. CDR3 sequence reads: CASSQERRTPNTEAFF. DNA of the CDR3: TGTGCCAGCAGCCAAGAGAGGCGGACACCGAACACTGAAGCTTTCTTT.

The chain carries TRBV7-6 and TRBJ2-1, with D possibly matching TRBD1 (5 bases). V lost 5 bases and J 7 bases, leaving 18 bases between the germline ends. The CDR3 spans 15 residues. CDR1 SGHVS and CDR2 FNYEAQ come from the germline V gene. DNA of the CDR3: TGTGCCAGCAGCGCCCCAGAAGGGGTTATGAATGAGCAGTTCTTC. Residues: CASSAPEGVMNEQFF.

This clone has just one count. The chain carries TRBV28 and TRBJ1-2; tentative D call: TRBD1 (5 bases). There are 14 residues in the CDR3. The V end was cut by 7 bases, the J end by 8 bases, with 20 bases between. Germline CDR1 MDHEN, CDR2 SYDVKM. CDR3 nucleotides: TGTGCCAGCAAAGATTATCGGGGACCTAGCGGCTACACCTTC. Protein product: CASKDYRGPSGYTF.

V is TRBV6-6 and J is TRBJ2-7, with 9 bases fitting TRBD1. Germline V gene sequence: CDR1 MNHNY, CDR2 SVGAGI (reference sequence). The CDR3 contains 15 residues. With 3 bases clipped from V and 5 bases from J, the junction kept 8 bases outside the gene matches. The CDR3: CASSYSGTGRNEQYF. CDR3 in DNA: TGTGCCAGCAGTTATAGTGGGACAGGGAGGAACGAGCAGTACTTC.

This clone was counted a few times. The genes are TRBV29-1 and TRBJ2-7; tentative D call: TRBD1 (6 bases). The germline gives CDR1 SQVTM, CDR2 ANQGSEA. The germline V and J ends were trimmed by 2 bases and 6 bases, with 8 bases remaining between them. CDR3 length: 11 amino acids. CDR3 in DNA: TGCAGCGTTGAATGGGGGCGCGAGCAGTACTTC. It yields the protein CSVEWGREQYF.

CDR3 in amino acids: CASSQPGPEAFF. CDR3 DNA: TGTGCCAGCAGCCAGCCGGGACCTGAAGCTTTCTTT. This rearrangement joins TRBV13 to TRBJ1-1; TRBD1 is a possible D gene (5 bases). Germline CDR1 is PRHDT and CDR2 is FYEKMQ (reference sequence). V lost 5 bases, J lost 6 bases, and 10 bases lay in between. This CDR3 spans 12 amino acids.

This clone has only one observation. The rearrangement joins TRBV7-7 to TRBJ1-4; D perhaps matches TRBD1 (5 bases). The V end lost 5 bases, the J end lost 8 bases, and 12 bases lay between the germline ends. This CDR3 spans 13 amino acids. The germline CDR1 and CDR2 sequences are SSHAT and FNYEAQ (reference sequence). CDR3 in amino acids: CASSRGPLEKLFF. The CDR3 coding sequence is TGTGCCAGCAGCCGGGGACCGTTAGAAAAACTGTTTTTT.

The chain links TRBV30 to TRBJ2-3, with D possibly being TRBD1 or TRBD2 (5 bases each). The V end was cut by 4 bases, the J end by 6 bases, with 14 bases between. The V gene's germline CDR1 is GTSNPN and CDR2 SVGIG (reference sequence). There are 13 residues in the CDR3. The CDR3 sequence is CAWTPGRGDTQYF. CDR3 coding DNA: TGTGCCTGGACTCCGGGACGCGGGGATACGCAGTATTTT.

CDR3 amino acids: CASSNRGLVNSSSYEQYF. CDR3 nucleotides: TGTGCCAGCAGCAACAGGGGACTGGTAAATTCTAGCTCCTACGAGCAGTACTTC. V is TRBV21-1 and J is TRBJ2-7. TRBV21-1 is an annotated pseudogene. This CDR3 region has 18 residues.

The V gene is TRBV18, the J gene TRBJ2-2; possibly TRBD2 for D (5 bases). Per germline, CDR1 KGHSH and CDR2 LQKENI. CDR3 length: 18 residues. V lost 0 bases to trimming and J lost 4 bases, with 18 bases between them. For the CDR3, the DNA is TGTGCCAGCTCACCACCGTATAGCGCCAGGCGAGGCACCGGGGAGCTGTTTTTT. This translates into CASSPPYSARRGTGELFF.

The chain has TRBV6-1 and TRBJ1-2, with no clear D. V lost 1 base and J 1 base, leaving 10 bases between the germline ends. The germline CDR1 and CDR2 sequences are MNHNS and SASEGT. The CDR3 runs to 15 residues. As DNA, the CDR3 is TGTGCCAGCAGTGAAGATGTTGGGTATAACTATGGCTACACCTTC. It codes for CASSEDVGYNYGYTF.

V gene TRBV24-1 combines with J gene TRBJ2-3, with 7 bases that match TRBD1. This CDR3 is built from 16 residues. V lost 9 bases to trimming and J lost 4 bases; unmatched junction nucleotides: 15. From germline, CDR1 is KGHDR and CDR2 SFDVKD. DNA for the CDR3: TGTGCCACCTTAGTCCGGGACAGCAATTTGTCAGATACGCAGTATTTT. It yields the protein CATLVRDSNLSDTQYF.

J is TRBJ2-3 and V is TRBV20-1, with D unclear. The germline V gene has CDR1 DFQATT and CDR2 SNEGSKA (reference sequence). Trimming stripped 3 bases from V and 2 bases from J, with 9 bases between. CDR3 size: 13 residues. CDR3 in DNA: TGCAGTGCTAGTGACAACCCCACAGATACGCAGTATTTT. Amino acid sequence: CSASDNPTDTQYF.